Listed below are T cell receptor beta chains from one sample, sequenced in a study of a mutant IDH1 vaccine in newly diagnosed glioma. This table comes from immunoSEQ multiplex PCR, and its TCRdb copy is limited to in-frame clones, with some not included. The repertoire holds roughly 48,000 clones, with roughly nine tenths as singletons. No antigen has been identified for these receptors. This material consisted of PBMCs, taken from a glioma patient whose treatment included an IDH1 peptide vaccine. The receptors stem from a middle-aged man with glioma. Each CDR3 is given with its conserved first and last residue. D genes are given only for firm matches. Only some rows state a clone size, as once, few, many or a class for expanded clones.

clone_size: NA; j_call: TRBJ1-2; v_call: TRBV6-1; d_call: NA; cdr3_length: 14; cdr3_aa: CASSEPRVHHGYTF; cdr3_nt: TGTGCCAGCAGTGAACCCAGGGTTCATCATGGCTACACCTTC
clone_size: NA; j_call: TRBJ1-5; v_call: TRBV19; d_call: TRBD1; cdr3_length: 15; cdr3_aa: CASSSGDRVDQPQHF; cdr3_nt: TGTGCCAGTAGTTCAGGGGACAGGGTCGATCAGCCCCAGCATTTT
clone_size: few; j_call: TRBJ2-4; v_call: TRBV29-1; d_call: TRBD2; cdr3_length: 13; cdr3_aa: CSVRLAGVNIQYF; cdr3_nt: TGCAGCGTGAGACTAGCGGGAGTTAACATTCAGTACTTC
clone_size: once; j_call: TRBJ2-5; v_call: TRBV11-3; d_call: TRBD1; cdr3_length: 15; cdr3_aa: CASSLRVLGQGDQYF; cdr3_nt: TGTGCCAGCAGCTTAAGGGTCCTGGGACAGGGCGACCAGTACTTC
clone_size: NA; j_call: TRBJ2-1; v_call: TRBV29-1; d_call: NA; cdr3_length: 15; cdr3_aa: CSVEEGRGNYNEQFF; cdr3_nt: TGCAGCGTTGAAGAAGGTCGGGGGAACTACAATGAGCAGTTCTTC
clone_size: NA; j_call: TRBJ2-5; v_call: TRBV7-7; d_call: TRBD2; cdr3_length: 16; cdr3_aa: CASSQVAGGPRETQYF; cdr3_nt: TGTGCTAGCAGCCAGGTAGCGGGAGGGCCCCGGGAGACCCAGTACTTC
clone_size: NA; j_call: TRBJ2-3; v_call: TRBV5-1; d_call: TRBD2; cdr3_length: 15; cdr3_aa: CASSLDGGDIDTQYF; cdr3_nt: TGCGCCAGCAGCTTGGACGGGGGGGACATAGATACGCAGTATTTT
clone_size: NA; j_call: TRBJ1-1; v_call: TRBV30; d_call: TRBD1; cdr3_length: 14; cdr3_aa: CAGTAGTVNTEAFF; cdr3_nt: TGTGCCGGAACGGCCGGGACAGTGAACACTGAAGCTTTCTTT
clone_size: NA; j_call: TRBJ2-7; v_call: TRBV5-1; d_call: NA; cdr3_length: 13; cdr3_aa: CASSPGQPYEQYF; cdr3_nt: TGCGCCAGCAGCCCGGGACAACCCTACGAGCAGTACTTC
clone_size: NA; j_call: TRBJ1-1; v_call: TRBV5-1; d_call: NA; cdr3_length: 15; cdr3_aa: CASSWGGRGNTEAFF; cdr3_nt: TGCGCCAGCAGCTGGGGCGGCAGGGGGAACACTGAAGCTTTCTTT
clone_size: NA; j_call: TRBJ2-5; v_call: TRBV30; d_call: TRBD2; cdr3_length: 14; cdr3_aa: CAWGSGRAWETQYF; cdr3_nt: TGTGCCTGGGGAAGCGGGAGGGCCTGGGAGACCCAGTACTTC
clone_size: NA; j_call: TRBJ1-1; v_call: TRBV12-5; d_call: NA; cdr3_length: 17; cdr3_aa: CASGPNVGGRMNTEAFF; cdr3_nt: TGTGCTAGTGGTCCCAATGTGGGGGGACGAATGAACACTGAAGCTTTCTTT
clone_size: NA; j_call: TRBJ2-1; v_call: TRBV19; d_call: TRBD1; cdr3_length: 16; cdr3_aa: CASSTLRQGGNNEQFF; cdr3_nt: TGTGCCAGTAGTACCCTACGACAGGGTGGCAACAATGAGCAGTTCTTC
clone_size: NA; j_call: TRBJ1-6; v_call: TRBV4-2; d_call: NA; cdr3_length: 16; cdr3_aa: CASSQDPGTPNSPLHF; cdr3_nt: TGTGCCAGCAGCCAAGACCCCGGGACACCTAATTCACCCCTCCACTTT
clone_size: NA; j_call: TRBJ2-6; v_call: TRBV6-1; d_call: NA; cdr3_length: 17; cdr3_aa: CASSEVGASSGANVLTF; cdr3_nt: TGTGCCAGCAGTGAAGTGGGGGCCAGCTCTGGGGCCAACGTCCTGACTTTC
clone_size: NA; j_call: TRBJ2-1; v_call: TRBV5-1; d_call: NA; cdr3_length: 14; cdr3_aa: CASTLASTKDEQFF; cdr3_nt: TGCGCCAGCACCTTGGCTTCCACGAAGGATGAGCAGTTCTTC
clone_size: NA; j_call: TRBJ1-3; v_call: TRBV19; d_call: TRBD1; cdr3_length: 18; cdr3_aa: CASSTAGGQGSTGNTIYF; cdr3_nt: TGTGCCAGTAGTACGGCCGGGGGACAGGGATCTACTGGAAACACCATATATTTT
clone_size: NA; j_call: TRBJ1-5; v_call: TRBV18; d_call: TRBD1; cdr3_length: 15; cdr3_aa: CASSRSTGSGQPQHF; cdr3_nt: TGTGCCAGCTCACGGTCGACAGGGTCGGGTCAGCCCCAGCATTTT